The clone carrying this TCR beta chain occurred once. Its target is not known. V shed 0 bases and J shed 6 bases, with 16 bases lying between them. Per the germline V gene, CDR1 is SGHRS and CDR2 is YFSETQ. The CDR3 covers 17 residues. The source of the sample is a study of T cell responses to AZD1222 COVID-19 vaccine. Study outcomes and limitations: There were vaccine-associated CD4 TCRs across spike, dominant at 160-218 and 743-854.

Sequencing used immunoSEQ multiplex PCR; TCRdb keeps in-frame clones, though not all of them. The data contain roughly 110,000 clones, about nine tenths of them singletons. This chain connects TRBV5-1 to TRBJ1-6; D is unclear. This sequence originates from an adult in good health. The sequencing used peripheral blood, collected on day 0 of AZD1222 vaccination. CDR3 residues: CASSLVAGGGSNSPLHF. The DNA of the CDR3 is TGCGCCAGCAGCTTGGTAGCAGGAGGCGGTTCTAATTCACCCCTCCACTTT.